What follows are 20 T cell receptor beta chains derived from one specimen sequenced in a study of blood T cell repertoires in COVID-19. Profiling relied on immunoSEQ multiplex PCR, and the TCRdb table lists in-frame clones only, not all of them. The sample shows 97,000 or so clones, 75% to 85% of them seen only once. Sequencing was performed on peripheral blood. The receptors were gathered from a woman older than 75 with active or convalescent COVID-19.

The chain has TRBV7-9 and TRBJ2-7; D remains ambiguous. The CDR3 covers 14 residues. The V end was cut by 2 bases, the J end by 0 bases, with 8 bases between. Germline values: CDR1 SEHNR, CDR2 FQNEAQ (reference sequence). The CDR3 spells CASSLMGASYEQYF. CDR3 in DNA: TGTGCCAGCAGCTTAATGGGCGCCTCCTACGAGCAGTACTTC.

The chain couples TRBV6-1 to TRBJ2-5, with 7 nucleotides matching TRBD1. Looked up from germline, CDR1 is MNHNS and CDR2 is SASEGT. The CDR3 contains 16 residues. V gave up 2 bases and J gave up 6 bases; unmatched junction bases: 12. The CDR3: CASSELGPDREKTQYF. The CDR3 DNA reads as TGTGCCAGCAGTGAACTGGGCCCAGACAGGGAGAAGACCCAGTACTTC.

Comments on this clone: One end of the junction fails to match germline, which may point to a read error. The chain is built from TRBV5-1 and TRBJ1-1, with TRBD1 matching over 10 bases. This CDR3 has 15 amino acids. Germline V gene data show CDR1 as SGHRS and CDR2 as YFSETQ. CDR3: CASSLRGTGVTEAFF. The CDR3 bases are TGTGCCAGCAGCTTGAGAGGGACAGGGGTCACTGAAGCTTTCTTT.

The CDR3 nucleotides are TGTGCCAGCAGCTCGACAGGGAACACCGGGGAGCTGTTTTTT. Protein product: CASSSTGNTGELFF. The V and J genes are TRBV5-5 and TRBJ2-2, with TRBD1 as a possible D gene (6 bases). The germline V gene has CDR1 SGHKS and CDR2 YYEKEE (reference sequence). This CDR3 spans 14 amino acids. V gave up 3 bases and J gave up 1 base, with 7 bases separating them.

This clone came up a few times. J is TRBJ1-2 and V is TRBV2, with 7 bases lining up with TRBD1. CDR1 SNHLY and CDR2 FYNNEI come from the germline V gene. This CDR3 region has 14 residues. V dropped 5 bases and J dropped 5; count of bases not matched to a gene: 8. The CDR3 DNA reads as TGTGCCAGCAGTAGAAGGGACAGCTCTTATGGCTACACCTTC. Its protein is CASSRRDSSYGYTF.

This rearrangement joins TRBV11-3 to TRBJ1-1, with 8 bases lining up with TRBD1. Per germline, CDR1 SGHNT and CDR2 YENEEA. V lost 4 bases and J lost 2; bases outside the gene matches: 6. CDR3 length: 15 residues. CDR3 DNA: TGTGCCAGCAGCTCAGGACAGGGAGAAAACACTGAAGCTTTCTTT. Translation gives CASSSGQGENTEAFF. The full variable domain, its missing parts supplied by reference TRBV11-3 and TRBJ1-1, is EAGVVQSPRYKIIEKKQPVAFWCNPISGHNTLYWYLQNLGQGPELLIRYENEEAVDDSQLPKDRFSAERLKGVDSTLKIQPAELGDSAVYLCASSSGQGENTEAFFGQGTRLTVV.

This CDR3 is CASSPRLGRGNTGELFF. The CDR3 DNA sequence: TGTGCCAGCAGCCCACGACTTGGTCGGGGGAACACCGGGGAGCTGTTTTTT. V gene TRBV7-3 combines with J gene TRBJ2-2, with D perhaps TRBD2 (5 bases). The V gene's germline CDR1 is SGHTA and CDR2 FQGTGA. The CDR3 runs 17 residues. V lost 5 bases and J lost 1, with 17 bases in between.

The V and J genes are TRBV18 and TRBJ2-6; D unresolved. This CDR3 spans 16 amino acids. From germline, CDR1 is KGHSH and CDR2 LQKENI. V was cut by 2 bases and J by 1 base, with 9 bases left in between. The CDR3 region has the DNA TGTGCCAGCTCACCAGGAACTATTTCTGGGGCCAACGTCCTGACTTTC. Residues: CASSPGTISGANVLTF.

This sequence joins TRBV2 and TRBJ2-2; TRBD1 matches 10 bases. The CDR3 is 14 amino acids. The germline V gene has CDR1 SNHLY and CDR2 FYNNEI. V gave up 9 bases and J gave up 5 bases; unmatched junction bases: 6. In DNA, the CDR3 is TGTGCCAGTACCGGGGGACAGGGGACCGGGGAGCTGTTTTTT. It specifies CASTGGQGTGELFF.

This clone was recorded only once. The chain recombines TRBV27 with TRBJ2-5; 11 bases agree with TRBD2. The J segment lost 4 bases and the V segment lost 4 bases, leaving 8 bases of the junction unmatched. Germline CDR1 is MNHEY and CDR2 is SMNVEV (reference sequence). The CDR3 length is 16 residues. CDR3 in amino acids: CASSSRTSGRRETQYF. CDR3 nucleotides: TGTGCCAGCAGTTCGCGGACTAGCGGGCGACGAGAGACCCAGTACTTC.

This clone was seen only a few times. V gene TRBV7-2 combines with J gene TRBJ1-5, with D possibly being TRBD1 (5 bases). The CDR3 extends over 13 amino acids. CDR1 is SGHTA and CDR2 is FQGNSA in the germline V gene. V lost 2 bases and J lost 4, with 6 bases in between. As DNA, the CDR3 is TGTGCCAGCAGCTTACAGGGTAATCAGCCCCAGCATTTT. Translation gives CASSLQGNQPQHF.

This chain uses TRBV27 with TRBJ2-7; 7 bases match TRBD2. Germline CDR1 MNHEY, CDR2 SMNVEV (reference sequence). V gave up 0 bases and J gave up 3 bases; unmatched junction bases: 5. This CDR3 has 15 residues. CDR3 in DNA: TGTGCCAGCAGTTTATCAGCGGGGATATACTACGAGCAGTACTTC. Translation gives CASSLSAGIYYEQYF.

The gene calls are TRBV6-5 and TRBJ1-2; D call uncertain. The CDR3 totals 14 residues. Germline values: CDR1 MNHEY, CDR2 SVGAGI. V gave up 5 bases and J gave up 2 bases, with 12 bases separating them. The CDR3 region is CASSPEMINYGYTF. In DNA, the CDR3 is TGTGCCAGCAGTCCCGAGATGATAAACTATGGCTACACCTTC.

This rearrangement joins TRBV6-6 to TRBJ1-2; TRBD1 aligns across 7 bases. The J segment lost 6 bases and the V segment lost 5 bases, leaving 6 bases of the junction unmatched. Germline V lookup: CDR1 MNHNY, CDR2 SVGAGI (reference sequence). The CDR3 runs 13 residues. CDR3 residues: CASSTSTGNGYTF. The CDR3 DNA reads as TGTGCCAGCAGTACCTCGACAGGGAATGGCTACACCTTC.

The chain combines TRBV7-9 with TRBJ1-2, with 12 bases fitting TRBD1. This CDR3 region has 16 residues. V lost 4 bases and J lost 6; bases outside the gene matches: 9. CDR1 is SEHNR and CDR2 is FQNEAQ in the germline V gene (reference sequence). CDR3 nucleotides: TGTGCCAGCAGCTCAATACCGGGACAGGGGGCTGATGGCTACACCTTC. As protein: CASSSIPGQGADGYTF. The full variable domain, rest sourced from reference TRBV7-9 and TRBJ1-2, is DTGVSQNPRHKITKRGQNVTFRCDPISEHNRLYWYRQTLGQGPEFLTYFQNEAQLEKSRLLSDRFSAERPKGSFSTLEIQRTEQGDSAMYLCASSSIPGQGADGYTFGSGTRLTVV.

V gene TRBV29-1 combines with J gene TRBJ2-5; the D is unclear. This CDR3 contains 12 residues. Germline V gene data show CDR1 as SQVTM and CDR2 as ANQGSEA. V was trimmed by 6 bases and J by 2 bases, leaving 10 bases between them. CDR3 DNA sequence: TGCAGCGTCGTACCAGAACAAGAGACCCAGTACTTC. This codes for CSVVPEQETQYF.

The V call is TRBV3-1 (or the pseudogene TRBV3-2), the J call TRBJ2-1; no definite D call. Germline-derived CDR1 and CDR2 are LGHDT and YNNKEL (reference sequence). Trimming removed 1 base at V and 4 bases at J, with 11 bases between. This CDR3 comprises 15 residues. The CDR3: CASSQGLDPYNEQFF. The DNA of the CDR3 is TGTGCCAGCAGCCAAGGGCTAGACCCTTACAATGAGCAGTTCTTC.

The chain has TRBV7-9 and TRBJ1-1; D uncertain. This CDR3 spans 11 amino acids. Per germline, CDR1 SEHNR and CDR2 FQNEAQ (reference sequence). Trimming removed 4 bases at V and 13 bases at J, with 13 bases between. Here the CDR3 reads CASSWLQMVFF. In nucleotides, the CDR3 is TGTGCCAGCAGCTGGCTCCAGATGGTTTTCTTT.

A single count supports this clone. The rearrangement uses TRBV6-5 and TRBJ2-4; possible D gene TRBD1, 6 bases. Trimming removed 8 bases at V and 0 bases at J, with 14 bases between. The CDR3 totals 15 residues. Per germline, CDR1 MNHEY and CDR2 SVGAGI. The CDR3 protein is CASQTTGLAKNIQYF. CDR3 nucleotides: TGTGCCAGCCAAACCACAGGGCTAGCCAAAAACATTCAGTACTTC.

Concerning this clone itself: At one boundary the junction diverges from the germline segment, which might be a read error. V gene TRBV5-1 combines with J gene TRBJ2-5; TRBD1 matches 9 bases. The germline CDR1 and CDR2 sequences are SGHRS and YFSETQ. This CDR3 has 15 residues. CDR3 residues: CASRRLGQGSGTQYF. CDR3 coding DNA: TGTGCCAGCAGGCGTTTGGGACAGGGAAGTGGGACCCAGTACTTC.